The 24 T cell receptor beta chains presented below share a single source sample, sequenced in a study of blood T cell repertoires in COVID-19. The protocol was immunoSEQ multiplex PCR, while the TCRdb copy is restricted to in-frame clones and leaves out a portion. Of approximately 230,000 clones in the sample, 87% are singletons; the top ten hold approximately 3.3%. Sequenced: peripheral blood. The receptors come from a man between 18 and 35 years old with active or convalescent COVID-19.

The V gene is TRBV27, the J gene TRBJ2-7; 9 bases map to TRBD2. In germline, CDR1 is MNHEY, CDR2 SMNVEV (reference sequence). The CDR3 length is 15 residues. V shed 0 bases and J 6 bases; nucleotides not matched to a gene: 6. The CDR3 loop reads CASSLSPGLASEQYF. DNA for the CDR3: TGTGCCAGCAGTTTATCGCCGGGACTAGCATCCGAGCAGTACTTC.

The chain is built from TRBV6-2 or TRBV6-3 and TRBJ1-5; a weak D match, TRBD1 (6 bases). This CDR3 comprises 15 residues. V was clipped by 5 bases and J by 0 bases, with 11 bases between them. Germline V gene data show CDR1 as MNHEY and CDR2 as SVGEGT. CDR3 loop: CASSPGQLSNQPQHF. CDR3 bases: TGTGCCAGCAGTCCCGGACAGCTTAGCAATCAGCCCCAGCATTTT.

The chain links TRBV6-5 to TRBJ1-5; 8 bases map to TRBD1. CDR1 is MNHEY, CDR2 SVGAGI, per germline. The V segment lost 7 bases and the J segment 3 bases; nucleotides outside the gene matches: 5. This CDR3 comprises 14 residues. Here the CDR3 reads CASNPDRVNQPQHF. The CDR3 bases are TGTGCCAGCAACCCGGACAGGGTCAATCAGCCCCAGCATTTT.

The chain has TRBV3-1 (or the pseudogene TRBV3-2) and TRBJ1-2, with D maybe TRBD1 (6 bases). In germline, CDR1 is LGHDT, CDR2 YNNKEL (reference sequence). The length of the CDR3 is 15 residues. Trimming shortened V by 4 bases and J by 3 bases, and 15 bases separated the two germline ends. This CDR3 is CASSPRASGDYGYTF. The CDR3 nucleotides read TGTGCCAGCAGCCCTCGGGCCTCAGGGGACTATGGCTACACCTTC.

V is TRBV6-5 and J is TRBJ2-7; a weak D match, TRBD2 (6 bases). Trimming pared 0 bases from V and 11 bases from J, leaving 8 bases between. CDR3 length equals 11 residues. The germline gives CDR1 MNHEY, CDR2 SVGAGI. CDR3 amino acids: CASSYSASEYF. The CDR3 DNA sequence: TGTGCCAGCAGTTACTCGGCTAGCGAGTACTTC.

V and J are TRBV19 and TRBJ1-2, with D tentatively TRBD1 (6 bases). This CDR3 is 12 amino acids long. V gave up 7 bases and J gave up 5 bases, with 11 bases separating them. Germline V gene lookup returns CDR1 LNHDA and CDR2 SQIVND (reference sequence). The CDR3 sequence is CASNGQGYGYTF. The CDR3 bases are TGTGCCAGTAACGGGCAGGGGTATGGCTACACCTTC.

This clone appeared a few times. J is TRBJ1-3 and V is TRBV7-2; 8 bases map to TRBD1. The CDR3 is 17 amino acids. The germline V gene encodes CDR1 SGHTA and CDR2 FQGNSA. The V and J ends lost 3 bases and 2 bases, in that order; junction bases with no gene match: 9. CDR3 region: CASSLGQGALTGNTIYF. CDR3 sequence (DNA): TGTGCCAGCAGCTTGGGGCAGGGGGCGCTTACTGGAAACACCATATATTTT.

The chain employs TRBV5-6 and TRBJ2-1, with 13 nucleotides matching TRBD2. Germline CDR1 SGHDT, CDR2 YYEEEE. The CDR3 sequence is 17 residues long. With 2 bases clipped from V and 5 bases from J, the junction kept 7 bases outside the gene matches. The CDR3 bases are TGTGCCAGCAGCTTACCCGGGACTAGCGGGACGCACAATGAGCAGTTCTTC. Translated, it gives CASSLPGTSGTHNEQFF.

The chain joins TRBV6-5 to TRBJ1-1; 8 bases agree with TRBD1. Unmatched junction bases numbered 13, after V lost 5 bases and J lost 11 bases. CDR1 is MNHEY and CDR2 is SVGAGI in the germline V gene. The CDR3 loop spans 14 amino acids. In DNA, the CDR3 is TGTGCCAGCAGTCCTCAGACAGGGGCATTCGTGGCTTTCTTT. Amino acid sequence: CASSPQTGAFVAFF.

The chain couples TRBV9 to TRBJ1-2; D is unresolved. V gave up 1 base and J gave up 2 bases, with 6 bases separating them. The CDR3 is 13 residues long. Germline V gene lookup returns CDR1 SGDLS and CDR2 YYNGEE. CDR3 nucleotides: TGTGCCAGCAGCGTATCTCAGAACTATGGCTACACCTTC. It is translated as CASSVSQNYGYTF.

The chain is built from TRBV5-1 and TRBJ1-2, with TRBD1 identical over 8 bases. The CDR3 is 15 residues long. Germline V lookup: CDR1 SGHRS, CDR2 YFSETQ. The V gene end was trimmed by 4 bases and the J gene end by 4 bases; junction bases not matched to a gene: 9. This CDR3 reads CASSLGQGNIYGYTF. DNA of the CDR3: TGCGCCAGCAGCCTCGGACAGGGAAACATCTATGGCTACACCTTC.

The gene calls are TRBV14 and TRBJ2-3, with D possibly matching TRBD2 (5 bases). Germline V gene data show CDR1 as SGHDN and CDR2 as FVKESK. V was cut by 4 bases and J by 2 bases, with 7 bases left in between. This CDR3 has 13 amino acids. The CDR3: CASSRDYTDTQYF. CDR3 DNA: TGTGCCAGCAGCCGCGACTACACAGATACGCAGTATTTT.

This chain links TRBV6-5 with TRBJ1-1, with 9 bases matching TRBD1. Germline CDR1 MNHEY, CDR2 SVGAGI. The trim removed 11 bases at V and 4 bases at J, leaving 5 bases unmatched. This CDR3 region has 12 residues. The CDR3 sequence: CACRQGGTEAFF. CDR3 sequence (DNA): TGTGCCTGTAGACAGGGGGGCACTGAAGCTTTCTTT.

About this clone: An end of the junction differs from the germline gene, which may be a read error. The rearrangement uses TRBV11-3 and TRBJ2-2, with D perhaps matching TRBD2 (6 bases). There are 16 residues in the CDR3. Germline values: CDR1 SGHNT, CDR2 YENEEA. The CDR3 bases are TGTGCCAGCAGCCCTGGCGGGGTTAGTAACACCGGGGAGTTGTTTTTT. Translated, it gives CASSPGGVSNTGELFF.

V usage is TRBV9 and J usage is TRBJ2-3; D ambiguous. V was pared by 4 bases and J by 2 bases, with 5 bases between. CDR3 length: 12 amino acids. Germline V gives CDR1 SGDLS, CDR2 YYNGEE. CDR3: CASSPSTDTQYF. The CDR3 bases are TGTGCCAGCAGCCCGTCCACAGATACGCAGTATTTT.

The chain couples TRBV28 to TRBJ2-7; 9 nucleotides match TRBD2. Germline V lookup: CDR1 MDHEN, CDR2 SYDVKM. The V segment lost 8 bases and the J segment 3 bases; nucleotides outside the gene matches: 11. This CDR3 contains 15 residues. CDR3 sequence (DNA): TGTGCCAGCGACCGCGGGAGGGCCACTGGCTACGAGCAGTACTTC. Translated, it gives CASDRGRATGYEQYF.

This clone has a handful of counts. This chain connects TRBV10-1 to TRBJ2-7; D ambiguous. The CDR3 is made up of 12 amino acids. Germline V lookup: CDR1 WNHNN, CDR2 SYGVQD (reference sequence). Trimming removed 2 bases at V and 3 bases at J, with 5 bases between. The CDR3 spells CASSEAGYEQYF. For the CDR3, the DNA is TGCGCCAGCAGTGAGGCCGGCTACGAGCAGTACTTC.

The chain recombines TRBV6-6 with TRBJ2-3; tentative D call: TRBD1 (5 bases). The CDR3 is made up of 16 amino acids. Germline V gene lookup returns CDR1 MNHNY and CDR2 SVGAGI (reference sequence). Deletions cut 2 bases from V and 2 bases from J, with 14 bases between. DNA for the CDR3: TGTGCCAGCAGTTACCGACGGCAGGGCGACACAGATACGCAGTATTTT. Its protein is CASSYRRQGDTDTQYF.

The chain joins TRBV21-1 to TRBJ2-7; TRBD1 is the table's D call, not checked against the DNA. TRBV21-1 is an annotated pseudogene. The CDR3 is 14 amino acids. The CDR3 DNA sequence: TGTGCCAGCAGCAATCCGGGACAGGTTTACGAGCAGTACTTC. It yields the protein CASSNPGQVYEQYF.

This clone was recorded at least ten times. Here the CDR3 DNA reads TGTGCCAGCAGTTTGCCGTTAGGAGGAGCACCCAACTATGGCTACACCTTC. It specifies CASSLPLGGAPNYGYTF. The chain carries TRBV2 and TRBJ1-2; no clear D. Germline loops: CDR1 SNHLY, CDR2 FYNNEI. V was pared by 5 bases and J by 2 bases, with 21 bases between. The CDR3 consists of 17 residues.

The genes are TRBV19 and TRBJ1-2; D may be TRBD1 (5 bases). The CDR3 has 15 residues. Trimming removed 6 bases from V and 0 bases from J, with 14 bases in between. The germline V gene has CDR1 LNHDA and CDR2 SQIVND (reference sequence). CDR3 bases: TGTGCCAGTAGGCTCCCGGGGGAAGCTAACTATGGCTACACCTTC. Its protein product is CASRLPGEANYGYTF.

The chain carries TRBV5-1 and TRBJ1-1; a weak D match, TRBD1 (6 bases). The V end was cut by 4 bases, the J end by 1 base, with 11 bases between. Germline lookup yields CDR1 SGHRS and CDR2 YFSETQ. The CDR3 sequence is 14 residues long. CDR3 region: CASSPKTGNTEAFF. CDR3 DNA sequence: TGCGCCAGCAGCCCTAAGACAGGGAACACTGAAGCTTTCTTT.

This chain uses TRBV27 with TRBJ2-7; 9 bases fit TRBD1. CDR3 size: 14 residues. With 2 bases clipped from V and 3 bases from J, the junction kept 2 bases outside the gene matches. The V gene's germline CDR1 is MNHEY and CDR2 SMNVEV (reference sequence). Here the CDR3 DNA reads TGTGCCAGCAGTTTAGGGACAGGGAGCTACGAGCAGTACTTC. Translated: CASSLGTGSYEQYF.

The chain joins TRBV11-3 to TRBJ2-3; D not certain. CDR1 is SGHNT, CDR2 YENEEA, per germline. This CDR3 is 13 amino acids long. Between the trimmed V and J ends, which lost 5 bases and 2 bases, there was a span of 8 bases. The CDR3 bases are TGTGCCAGCAGCCCTGGGCTCACAGATACGCAGTATTTT. This encodes CASSPGLTDTQYF.